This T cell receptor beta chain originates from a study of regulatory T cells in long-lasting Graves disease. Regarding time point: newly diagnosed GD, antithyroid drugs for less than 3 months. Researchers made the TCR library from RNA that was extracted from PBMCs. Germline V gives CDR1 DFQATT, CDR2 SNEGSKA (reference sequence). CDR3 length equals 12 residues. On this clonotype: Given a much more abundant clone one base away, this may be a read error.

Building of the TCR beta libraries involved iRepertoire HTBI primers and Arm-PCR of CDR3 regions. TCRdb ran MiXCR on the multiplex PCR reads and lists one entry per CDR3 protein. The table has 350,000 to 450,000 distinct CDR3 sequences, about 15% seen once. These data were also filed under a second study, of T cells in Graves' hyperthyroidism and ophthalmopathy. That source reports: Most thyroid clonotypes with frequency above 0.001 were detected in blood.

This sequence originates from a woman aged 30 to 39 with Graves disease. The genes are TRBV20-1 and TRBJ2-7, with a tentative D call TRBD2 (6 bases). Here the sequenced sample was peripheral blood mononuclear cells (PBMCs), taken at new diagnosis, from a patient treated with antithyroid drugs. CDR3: CRTIGRINEQYF. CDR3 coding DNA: TGCAGGACTATCGGGAGAATCAACGAGCAGTACTTC.